This TCR beta chain was documented in a study of blood T cell repertoires in COVID-19. Overall study: T cells, B-cell-depleted T cells, or PBMCs provided the cDNA or gDNA that served as material.

The data were produced by immunoSEQ multiplex PCR, yet TCRdb's version contains in-frame clones alone and is incomplete. There are 250,000 to 300,000 clones in the sample; 75% to 95% occur only once, and around 1.1% lies in the top ten. The sequencing sample was made of PBMCs or T cells enriched from blood (not recorded which). This clonotype originated in a woman aged 25 to 39 who had recovered from COVID-19.

DNA for the CDR3: TGTGCCACCAGTCAGGCGGGGATTTCAGATACGCAGTATTTT. This sequence encodes CATSQAGISDTQYF. The rearrangement joins TRBV15 to TRBJ2-3; weak D call: TRBD2 (6 bases). Trimming took off 6 bases at V and 4 bases at J, with 14 bases between the two ends. CDR1 is LNHNV, CDR2 YYDKDF, per germline (reference sequence). This CDR3 has 14 amino acids.